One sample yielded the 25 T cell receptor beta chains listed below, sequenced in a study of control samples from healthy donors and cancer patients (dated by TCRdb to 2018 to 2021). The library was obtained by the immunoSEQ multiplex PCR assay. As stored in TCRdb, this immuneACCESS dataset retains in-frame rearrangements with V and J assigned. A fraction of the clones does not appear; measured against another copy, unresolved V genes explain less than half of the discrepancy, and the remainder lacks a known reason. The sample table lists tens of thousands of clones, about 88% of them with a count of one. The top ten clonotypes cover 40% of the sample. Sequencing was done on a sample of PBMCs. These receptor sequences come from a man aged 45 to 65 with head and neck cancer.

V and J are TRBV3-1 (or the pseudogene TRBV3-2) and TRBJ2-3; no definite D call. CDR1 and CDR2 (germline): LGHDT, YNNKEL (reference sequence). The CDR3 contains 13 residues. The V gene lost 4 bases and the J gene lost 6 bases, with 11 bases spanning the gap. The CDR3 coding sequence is TGTGCCAGCAGCCTCTCCCACTCTGATACGCAGTATTTT. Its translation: CASSLSHSDTQYF.

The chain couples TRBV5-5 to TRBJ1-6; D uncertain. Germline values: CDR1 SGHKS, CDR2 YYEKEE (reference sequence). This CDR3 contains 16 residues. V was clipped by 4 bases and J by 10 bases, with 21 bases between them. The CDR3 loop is CASSRTVSGEGSPLHF. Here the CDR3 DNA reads TGTGCCAGCAGCCGGACGGTGAGCGGGGAGGGATCACCCCTCCACTTT.

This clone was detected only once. CDR3 sequence reads: CASSSPGLHGRELFF. CDR3 sequence (DNA): TGTGCCAGCAGTTCCCCAGGGTTGCATGGGAGGGAGCTGTTTTTT. V is TRBV28 and J is TRBJ2-2; tentatively, D is TRBD1 (5 bases). Between the trimmed V and J ends, which lost 4 bases and 9 bases, there was a span of 18 bases. The CDR3 contains 15 residues. Germline lookup yields CDR1 MDHEN and CDR2 SYDVKM.

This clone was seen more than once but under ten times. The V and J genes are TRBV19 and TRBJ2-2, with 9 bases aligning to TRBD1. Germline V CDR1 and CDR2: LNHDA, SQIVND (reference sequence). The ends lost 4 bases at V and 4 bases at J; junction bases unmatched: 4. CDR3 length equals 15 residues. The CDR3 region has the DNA TGTGCCAGTAGTACACCGACAGGGGGCACCGGGGAGCTGTTTTTT. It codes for CASSTPTGGTGELFF.

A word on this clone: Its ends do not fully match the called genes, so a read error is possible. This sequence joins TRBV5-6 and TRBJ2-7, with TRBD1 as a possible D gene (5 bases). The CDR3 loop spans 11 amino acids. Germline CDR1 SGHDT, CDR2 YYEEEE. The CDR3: CASSLHGAEEF. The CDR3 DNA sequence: TGTGCCAGCAGCTTACATGGGGCTGAAGAATTC.

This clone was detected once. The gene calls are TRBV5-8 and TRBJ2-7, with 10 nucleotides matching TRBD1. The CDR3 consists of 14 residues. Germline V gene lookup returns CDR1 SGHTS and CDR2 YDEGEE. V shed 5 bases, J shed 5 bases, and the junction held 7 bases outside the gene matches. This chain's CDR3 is CASSQGTGVHEQYF. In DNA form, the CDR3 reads TGTGCCAGCAGTCAAGGGACAGGGGTCCACGAGCAGTACTTC.

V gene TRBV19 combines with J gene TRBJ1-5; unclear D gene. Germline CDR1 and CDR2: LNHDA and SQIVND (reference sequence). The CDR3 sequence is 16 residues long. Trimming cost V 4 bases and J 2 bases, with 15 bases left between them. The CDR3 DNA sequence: TGTGCCAGTAGTACCCCTATGGAGGTGGGCAATCAGCCCCAGCATTTT. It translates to CASSTPMEVGNQPQHF.

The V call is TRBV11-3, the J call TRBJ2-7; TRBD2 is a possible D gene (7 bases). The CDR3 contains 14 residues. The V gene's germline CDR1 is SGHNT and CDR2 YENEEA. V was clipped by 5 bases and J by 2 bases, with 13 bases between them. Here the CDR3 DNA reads TGTGCCAGCAGCAGGGGGGGCGAAACCTACGAGCAGTACTTC. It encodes CASSRGGETYEQYF. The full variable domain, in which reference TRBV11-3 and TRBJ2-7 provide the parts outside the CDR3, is EAGVVQSPRYKIIEKKQPVAFWCNPISGHNTLYWYLQNLGQGPELLIRYENEEAVDDSQLPKDRFSAERLKGVDSTLKIQPAELGDSAVYLCASSRGGETYEQYFGPGTRLTVT.

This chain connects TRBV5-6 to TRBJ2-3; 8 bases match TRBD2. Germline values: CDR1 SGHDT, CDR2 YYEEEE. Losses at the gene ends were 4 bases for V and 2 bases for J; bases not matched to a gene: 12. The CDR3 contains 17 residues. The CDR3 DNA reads TGTGCCAGCAGCAAAGGAACGGGGGGGCGATACACAGATACGCAGTATTTT. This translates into CASSKGTGGRYTDTQYF.

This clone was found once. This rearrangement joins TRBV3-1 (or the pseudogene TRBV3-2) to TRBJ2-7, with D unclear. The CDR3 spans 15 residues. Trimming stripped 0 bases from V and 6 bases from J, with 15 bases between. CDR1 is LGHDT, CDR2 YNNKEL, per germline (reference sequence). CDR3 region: CASSQEETSLGEQYF. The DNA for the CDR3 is TGTGCCAGCAGCCAAGAAGAGACCTCCTTGGGCGAGCAGTACTTC.

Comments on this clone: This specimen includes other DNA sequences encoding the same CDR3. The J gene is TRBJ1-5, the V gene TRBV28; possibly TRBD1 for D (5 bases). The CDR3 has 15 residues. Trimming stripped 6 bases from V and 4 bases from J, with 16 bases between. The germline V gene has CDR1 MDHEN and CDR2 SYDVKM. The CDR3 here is CASRTGAGSNQPQHF. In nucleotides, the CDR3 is TGTGCCAGCAGAACCGGGGCAGGGAGTAATCAGCCCCAGCATTTT.

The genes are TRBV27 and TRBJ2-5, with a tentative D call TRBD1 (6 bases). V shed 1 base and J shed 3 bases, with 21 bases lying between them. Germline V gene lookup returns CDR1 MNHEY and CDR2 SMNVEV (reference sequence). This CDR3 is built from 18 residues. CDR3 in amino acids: CASSLYPPPLGHKETQYF. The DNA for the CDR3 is TGTGCCAGCAGTTTATATCCCCCACCGTTGGGACATAAAGAGACCCAGTACTTC.

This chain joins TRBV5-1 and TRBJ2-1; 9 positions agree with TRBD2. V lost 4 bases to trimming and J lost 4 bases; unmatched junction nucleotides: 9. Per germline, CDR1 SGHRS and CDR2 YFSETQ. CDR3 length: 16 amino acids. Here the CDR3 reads CASSPSERGVYNEQFF. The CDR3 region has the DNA TGCGCCAGCAGCCCTTCGGAGCGGGGGGTATACAATGAGCAGTTCTTC.

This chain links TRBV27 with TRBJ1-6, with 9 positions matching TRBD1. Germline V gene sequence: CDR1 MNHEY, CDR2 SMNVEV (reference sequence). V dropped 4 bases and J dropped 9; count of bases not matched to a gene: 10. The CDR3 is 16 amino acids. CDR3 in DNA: TGTGCCAGCAGTTCCACAGGGGGCTTTATGGCTTCACCCCTCCACTTT. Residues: CASSSTGGFMASPLHF.

CDR3 amino acids: CASSSGQEIGQHF. DNA for the CDR3: TGTGCCAGCAGTTCGGGACAGGAGATCGGCCAGCATTTT. The chain combines TRBV28 with TRBJ1-5; 8 bases align to TRBD1. V dropped 4 bases and J dropped 12; count of bases not matched to a gene: 8. The germline CDR1 and CDR2 sequences are MDHEN and SYDVKM. CDR3 size: 13 residues.

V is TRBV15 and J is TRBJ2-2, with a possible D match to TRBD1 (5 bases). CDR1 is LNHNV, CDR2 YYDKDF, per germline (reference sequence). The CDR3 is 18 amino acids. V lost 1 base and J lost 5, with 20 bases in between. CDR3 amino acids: CATSRGIGASGLTGELFF. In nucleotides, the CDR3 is TGTGCCACCAGCAGAGGGATAGGGGCCTCCGGTTTGACCGGGGAGCTGTTTTTT.

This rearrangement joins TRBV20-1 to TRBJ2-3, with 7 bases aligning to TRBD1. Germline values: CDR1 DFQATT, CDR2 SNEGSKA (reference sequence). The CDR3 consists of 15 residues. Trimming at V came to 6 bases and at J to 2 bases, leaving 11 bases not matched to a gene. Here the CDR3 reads CSASITGDPTDTQYF. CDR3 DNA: TGCAGTGCAAGTATAACAGGGGATCCCACAGATACGCAGTATTTT.

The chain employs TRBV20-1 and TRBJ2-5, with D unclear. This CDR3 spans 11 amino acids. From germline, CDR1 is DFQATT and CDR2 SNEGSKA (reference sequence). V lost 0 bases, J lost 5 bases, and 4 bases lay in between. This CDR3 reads CSARDTETQYF. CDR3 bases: TGCAGTGCTAGAGATACTGAGACCCAGTACTTC.

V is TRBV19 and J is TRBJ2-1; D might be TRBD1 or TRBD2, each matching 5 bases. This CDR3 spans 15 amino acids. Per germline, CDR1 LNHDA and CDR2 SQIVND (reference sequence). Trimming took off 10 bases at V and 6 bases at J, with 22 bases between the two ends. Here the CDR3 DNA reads TGTGCCACCTCGGGGCCATACAGGCGGGTCAATGAGCAGTTCTTC. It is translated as CATSGPYRRVNEQFF.

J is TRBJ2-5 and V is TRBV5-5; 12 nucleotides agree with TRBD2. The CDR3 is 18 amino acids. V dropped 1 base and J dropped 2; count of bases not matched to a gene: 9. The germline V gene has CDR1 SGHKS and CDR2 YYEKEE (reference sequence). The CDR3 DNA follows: TGTGCCAGCAGCTTGAGGGTGACTAGCGGGAGAGGACAAGAGACCCAGTACTTC. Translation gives CASSLRVTSGRGQETQYF. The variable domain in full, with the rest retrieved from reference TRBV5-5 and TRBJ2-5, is DAGVTQSPTHLIKTRGQQVTLRCSPISGHKSVSWYQQVLGQGPQFIFQYYEKEERGRGNFPDRFSARQFPNYSSELNVNALLLGDSALYLCASSLRVTSGRGQETQYFGPGTRLLVL.

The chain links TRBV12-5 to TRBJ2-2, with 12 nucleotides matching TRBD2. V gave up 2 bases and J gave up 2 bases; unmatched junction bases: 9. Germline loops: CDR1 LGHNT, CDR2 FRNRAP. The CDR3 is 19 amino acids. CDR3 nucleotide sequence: TGTGCTAGTGGTTTGTCTAGCGGGAGGGTTGGTTTTAACACCGGGGAGCTGTTTTTT. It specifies CASGLSSGRVGFNTGELFF.

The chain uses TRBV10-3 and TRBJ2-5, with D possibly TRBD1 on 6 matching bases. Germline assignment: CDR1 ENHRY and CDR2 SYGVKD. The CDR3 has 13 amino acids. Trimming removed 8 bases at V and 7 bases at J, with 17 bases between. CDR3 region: CAIGGQELGTQYF. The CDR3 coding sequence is TGTGCCATCGGGGGACAAGAACTAGGGACCCAGTACTTC.

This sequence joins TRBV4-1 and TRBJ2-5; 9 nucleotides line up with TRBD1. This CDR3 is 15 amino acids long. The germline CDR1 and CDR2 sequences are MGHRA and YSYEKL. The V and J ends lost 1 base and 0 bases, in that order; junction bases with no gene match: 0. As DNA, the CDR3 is TGCGCCAGCAGCCAAGGGGACAGGGACCAAGAGACCCAGTACTTC. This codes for CASSQGDRDQETQYF.

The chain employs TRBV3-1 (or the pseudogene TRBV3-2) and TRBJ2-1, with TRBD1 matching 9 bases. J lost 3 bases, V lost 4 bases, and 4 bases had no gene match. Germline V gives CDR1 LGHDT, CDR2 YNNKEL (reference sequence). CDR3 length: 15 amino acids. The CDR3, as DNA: TGTGCCAGCAGCCCAAACAGGGGGCTCTACAATGAGCAGTTCTTC. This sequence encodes CASSPNRGLYNEQFF.

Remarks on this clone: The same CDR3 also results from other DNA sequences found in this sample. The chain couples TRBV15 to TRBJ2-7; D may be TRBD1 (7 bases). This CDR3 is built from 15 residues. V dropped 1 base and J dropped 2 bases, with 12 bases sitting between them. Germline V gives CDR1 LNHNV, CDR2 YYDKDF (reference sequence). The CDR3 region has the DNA TGTGCCACCAGCAGAGGGTCAGGGGGGACCTACGAGCAGTACTTC. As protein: CATSRGSGGTYEQYF.